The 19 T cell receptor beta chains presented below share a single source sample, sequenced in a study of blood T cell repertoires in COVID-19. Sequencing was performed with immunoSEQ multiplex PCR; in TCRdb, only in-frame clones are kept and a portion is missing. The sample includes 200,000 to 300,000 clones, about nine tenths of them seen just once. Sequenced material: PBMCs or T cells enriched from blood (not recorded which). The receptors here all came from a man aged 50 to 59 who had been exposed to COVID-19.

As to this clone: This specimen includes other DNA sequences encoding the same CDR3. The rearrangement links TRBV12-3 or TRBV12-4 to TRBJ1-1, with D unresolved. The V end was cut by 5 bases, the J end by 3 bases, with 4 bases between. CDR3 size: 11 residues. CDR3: CASSPDTEAFF. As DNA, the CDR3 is TGTGCCAGCAGTCCCGACACTGAAGCTTTCTTT.

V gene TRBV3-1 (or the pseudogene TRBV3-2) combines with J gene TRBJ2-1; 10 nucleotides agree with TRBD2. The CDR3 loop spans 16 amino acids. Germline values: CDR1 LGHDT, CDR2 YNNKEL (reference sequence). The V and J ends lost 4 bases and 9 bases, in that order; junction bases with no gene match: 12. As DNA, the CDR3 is TGTGCCAGCAGCCTGCTGTCGCTAGCGGGGGAGGGTGAGCAGTTCTTC. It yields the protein CASSLLSLAGEGEQFF.

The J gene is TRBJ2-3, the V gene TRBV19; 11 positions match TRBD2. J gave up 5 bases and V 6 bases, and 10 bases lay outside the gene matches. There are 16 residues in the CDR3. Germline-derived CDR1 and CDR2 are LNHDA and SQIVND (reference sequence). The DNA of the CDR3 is TGTGCCAGTAGGGGACTAGCGGTCCCTTTCAGAGATACGCAGTATTTT. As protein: CASRGLAVPFRDTQYF.

The CDR3 region has the DNA TGTGCCAGCAGCGTAGGCGTCTTGCAAGAGACCCAGTACTTC. It specifies CASSVGVLQETQYF. This chain uses TRBV9 with TRBJ2-5, with D uncertain. This CDR3 spans 14 amino acids. The germline V gene has CDR1 SGDLS and CDR2 YYNGEE. Between the trimmed V and J ends, which lost 0 bases and 2 bases, there was a span of 8 bases.

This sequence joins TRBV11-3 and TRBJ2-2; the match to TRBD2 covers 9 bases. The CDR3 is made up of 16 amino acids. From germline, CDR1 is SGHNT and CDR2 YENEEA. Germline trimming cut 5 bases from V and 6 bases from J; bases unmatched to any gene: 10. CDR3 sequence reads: CASSAPGLAGSGELFF. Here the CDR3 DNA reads TGTGCCAGCAGCGCACCGGGACTAGCCGGGTCCGGGGAGCTGTTTTTT.

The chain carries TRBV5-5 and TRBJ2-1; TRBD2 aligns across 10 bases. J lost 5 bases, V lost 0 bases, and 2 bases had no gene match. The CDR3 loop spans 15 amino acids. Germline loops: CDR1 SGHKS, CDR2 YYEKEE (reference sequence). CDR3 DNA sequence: TGTGCCAGCAGCTTGGGGACTAGCGGCAACAATGAGCAGTTCTTC. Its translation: CASSLGTSGNNEQFF.

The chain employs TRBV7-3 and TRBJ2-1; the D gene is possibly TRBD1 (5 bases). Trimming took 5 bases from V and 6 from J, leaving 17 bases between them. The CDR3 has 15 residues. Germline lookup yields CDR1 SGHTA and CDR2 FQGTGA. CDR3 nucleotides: TGTGCCAGCAGCCCGCACCCGACAGTTATCAATGAGCAGTTCTTC. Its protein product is CASSPHPTVINEQFF. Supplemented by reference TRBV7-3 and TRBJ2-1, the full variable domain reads GAGVSQTPSNKVTEKGKYVELRCDPISGHTALYWYRQSLGQGPEFLIYFQGTGAADDSGLPNDRFFAVRPEGSVSTLKIQRTERGDSAVYLCASSPHPTVINEQFFGPGTRLTVL.

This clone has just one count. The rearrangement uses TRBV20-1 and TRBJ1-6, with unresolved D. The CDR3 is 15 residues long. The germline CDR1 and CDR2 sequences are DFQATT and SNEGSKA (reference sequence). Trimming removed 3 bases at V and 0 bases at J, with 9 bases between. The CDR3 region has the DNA TGCAGTGCTAGTTTTGTCAGCTCCTATAATTCACCCCTCCACTTT. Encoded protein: CSASFVSSYNSPLHF.

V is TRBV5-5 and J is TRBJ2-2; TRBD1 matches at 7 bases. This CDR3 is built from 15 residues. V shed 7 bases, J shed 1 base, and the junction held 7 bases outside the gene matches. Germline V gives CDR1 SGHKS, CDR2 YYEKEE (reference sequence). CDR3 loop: CASGTEPRNTGELFF. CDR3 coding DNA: TGTGCCAGCGGGACAGAGCCCAGGAACACCGGGGAGCTGTTTTTT. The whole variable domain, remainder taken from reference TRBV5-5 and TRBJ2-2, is DAGVTQSPTHLIKTRGQQVTLRCSPISGHKSVSWYQQVLGQGPQFIFQYYEKEERGRGNFPDRFSARQFPNYSSELNVNALLLGDSALYLCASGTEPRNTGELFFGEGSRLTVL.

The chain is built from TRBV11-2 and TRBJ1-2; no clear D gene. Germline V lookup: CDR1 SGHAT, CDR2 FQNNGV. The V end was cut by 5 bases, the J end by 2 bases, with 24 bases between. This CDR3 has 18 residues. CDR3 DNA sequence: TGTGCCAGCAGCCGATCTCCCAGCCCAGGCCTCCTAAACTATGGCTACACCTTC. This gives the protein CASSRSPSPGLLNYGYTF.

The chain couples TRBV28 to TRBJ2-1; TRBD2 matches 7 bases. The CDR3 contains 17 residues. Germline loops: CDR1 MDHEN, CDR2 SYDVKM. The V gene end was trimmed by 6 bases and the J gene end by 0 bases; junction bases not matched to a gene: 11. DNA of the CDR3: TGTGCCAGCAGCCATGGGGGGGGAAGAGGCTCCTACAATGAGCAGTTCTTC. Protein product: CASSHGGGRGSYNEQFF.

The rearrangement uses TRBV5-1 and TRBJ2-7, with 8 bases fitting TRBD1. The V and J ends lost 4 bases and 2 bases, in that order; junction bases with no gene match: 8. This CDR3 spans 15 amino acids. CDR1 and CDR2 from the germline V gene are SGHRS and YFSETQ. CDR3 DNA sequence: TGCGCCAGCAGCCCTGACAGGGGTGGAACCTACGAGCAGTACTTC. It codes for CASSPDRGGTYEQYF.

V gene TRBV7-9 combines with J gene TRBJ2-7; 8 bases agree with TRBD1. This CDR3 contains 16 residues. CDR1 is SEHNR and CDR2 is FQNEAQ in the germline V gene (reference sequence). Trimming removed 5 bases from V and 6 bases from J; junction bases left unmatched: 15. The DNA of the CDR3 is TGTGCCAGCAGCGCTTGGACAGGGTTTGACGGGGGCGAGCAGTACGTC. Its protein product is CASSAWTGFDGGEQYV.

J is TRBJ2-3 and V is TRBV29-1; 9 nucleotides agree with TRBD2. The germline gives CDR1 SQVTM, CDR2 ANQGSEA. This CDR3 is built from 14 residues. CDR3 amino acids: CAWGLSGRTDTQYF. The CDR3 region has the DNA TGCGCGTGGGGCCTGAGCGGGAGGACAGATACGCAGTATTTT.

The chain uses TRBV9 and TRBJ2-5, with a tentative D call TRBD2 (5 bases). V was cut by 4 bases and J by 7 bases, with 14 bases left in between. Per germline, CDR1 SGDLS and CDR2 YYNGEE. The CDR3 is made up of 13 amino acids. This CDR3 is CASSPRGGRTQYF. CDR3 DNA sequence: TGTGCCAGCAGCCCCCGTGGCGGGCGGACCCAGTACTTC.

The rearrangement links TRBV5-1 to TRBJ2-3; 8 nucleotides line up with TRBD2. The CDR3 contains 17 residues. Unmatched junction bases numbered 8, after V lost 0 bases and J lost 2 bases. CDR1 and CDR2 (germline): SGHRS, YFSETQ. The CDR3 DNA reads TGCGCCAGCAGCTTGGTAGGCGGGGGGCTTCACACAGATACGCAGTATTTT. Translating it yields CASSLVGGGLHTDTQYF.

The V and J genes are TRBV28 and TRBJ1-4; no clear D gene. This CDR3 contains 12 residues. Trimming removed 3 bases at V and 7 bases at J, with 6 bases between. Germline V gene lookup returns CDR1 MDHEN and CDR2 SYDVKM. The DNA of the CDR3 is TGTGCCAGCAGTTTGCGAGTTGAAAAACTGTTTTTT. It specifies CASSLRVEKLFF.

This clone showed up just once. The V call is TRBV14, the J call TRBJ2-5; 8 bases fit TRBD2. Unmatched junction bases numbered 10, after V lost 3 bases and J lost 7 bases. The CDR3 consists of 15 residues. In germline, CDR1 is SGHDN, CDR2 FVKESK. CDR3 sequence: CASSQAGGPPGTQYF. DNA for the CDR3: TGTGCCAGCAGCCAGGCGGGAGGACCTCCGGGGACCCAGTACTTC.

The CDR3 protein is CATSEGTANEKLFF. CDR3 nucleotides: TGTGCCACCAGTGAAGGGACAGCTAATGAAAAACTGTTTTTT. V and J are TRBV24-1 and TRBJ1-4, with TRBD1 identical over 7 bases. V lost 4 bases, J lost 3 bases, and 1 base stayed unmatched. Germline loops: CDR1 KGHDR, CDR2 SFDVKD. The CDR3 runs 14 residues.